This T cell receptor beta chain was recorded in a study of cytomegalovirus exposure and HLA in healthy donors. Study information: There were under 140 million unique TCR beta sequences, drawn from about 179 million T cells, in an earlier analysis. General observations from the study: It was about 150 TCR beta chains that were listed as cytomegalovirus-associated. Most sequenced TCRs were rare (though some public TCRs occurred in many donors). Certain indistinguishable V segments, among them TRBV6-2 and TRBV6-3, were excluded.

Primers included in the PCR were 60 Vbeta and 13 Jbeta primers. The assay was immunoSEQ multiplex PCR, and TCRdb's table has in-frame clones only and misses some. The table has about 110,000 clones, roughly 73% seen once. The length of the CDR3 is 16 residues. Trimming removed 0 bases at V and 1 base at J, with 14 bases between. The germline V gene encodes CDR1 SQVTM and CDR2 ANQGSEA. Worth noting for this clone: The antigen remains unidentified.

Material for sequencing was PBMCs. The chain links TRBV29-1 to TRBJ2-3; D not resolved. This TCR came from a man between 35 and 55 years old in good health and CMV-seronegative. In DNA form, the CDR3 reads TGCAGCGTTGAAGAGTTCGGTAACGCGGGCACAGATACGCAGTATTTT. Translation gives CSVEEFGNAGTDTQYF.